Given below is one T cell receptor beta chain in context. Its matching antigen is unknown. Healthy bone marrow donors supplied every sample. This specimen comes from a study of cytomegalovirus exposure and HLA in healthy donors. Whole-study context: From donors who were HLA-typed, an early data release held 81 million or so unique TCRs.

This PCR relied on a set of 60 Vbeta primers and 13 Jbeta primers. Profiling relied on immunoSEQ multiplex PCR, and the TCRdb table lists in-frame clones only, not all of them. The sample carries about 220,000 clones, 80% to 85% recorded once. Study results and limitations: According to a later analysis, donors in an Asian-associated ancestry cluster reportedly had fewer N-insertions than the roughly 720-donor mean.

Germline trimming cut 4 bases from V and 4 bases from J; bases unmatched to any gene: 4. The germline V gene has CDR1 SGHRS and CDR2 YFSETQ. The CDR3 length is 13 residues. The source is a boy aged 2 to 9 in good health and CMV-seronegative. The V call is TRBV5-1, the J call TRBJ1-2, with 7 bases identical to TRBD1. The sample consisted of PBMCs. CDR3 in DNA: TGCGCCAGCAGCCGTGGGACAGCCTATGGCTACACCTTC. This codes for CASSRGTAYGYTF.